This T cell receptor beta chain is drawn from a study of beta chain features in type 1 diabetes. This clone was observed a handful of times. Sorted CD4+ subsets: naive, central memory, regulatory, stem cell-like memory (CD45RO/CCR7/CD25/CD127/CD95/CD27 panel). This CDR3 comprises 16 residues. Deletions cut 4 bases from V and 0 bases from J, with 10 bases between. Germline V gene data show CDR1 as SGHDN and CDR2 as FVKESK. Expressed TCRB transcripts were sequenced, since all the RNA that had been isolated was reverse transcribed. The table came from immunoSEQ multiplex PCR; TCRdb's copy has only in-frame clones and leaves some out. The sample contains over 120,000 clones, about a tenth of which appear only once.

V gene TRBV14 combines with J gene TRBJ1-6; D unclear. The TCR was taken from a man aged 18 to 29 in good health. Sequences were obtained from central memory CD4+ T cells from blood. The CDR3 region is CASSRTVSSYNSPLHF. In DNA form, the CDR3 reads TGTGCCAGCAGCCGCACCGTGAGCTCCTATAATTCACCCCTCCACTTT.